The present T cell receptor beta chain was sequenced within a study of cytomegalovirus exposure and HLA in healthy donors. Clones were read by immunoSEQ multiplex PCR, and TCRdb kept only the in-frame ones, dropping some. Seen here are over 90,000 clones, about 95% observed once, and the top ten hold 0.8% to 0.9%. The germline gives CDR1 LNHNV, CDR2 YYDKDF (reference sequence). V shed 5 bases, J shed 0 bases, and the junction held 4 bases outside the gene matches. The CDR3 runs 15 residues. Donors came from a validation cohort of over a hundred subjects, distinct from the first 666-subject cohort. About this clone itself: Its antigen is currently unknown.

Study-wide results and limits: Specificity for CMV antigens was confirmed in vitro for a few of the CMV-associated chains. The authors listed around 150 TCR beta chains as cytomegalovirus-associated. Most TCR sequences were uncommon, yet certain public TCRs appeared in many donors.

Sequenced input: PBMCs. This TCR came from a woman aged 18-35 years in good health and CMV-seronegative. This rearrangement joins TRBV15 to TRBJ2-5; 9 bases align to TRBD2. The CDR3 protein is CATSGRLADQETQYF. The CDR3 DNA reads TGTGCCACCAGCGGGCGACTAGCGGACCAAGAGACCCAGTACTTC.